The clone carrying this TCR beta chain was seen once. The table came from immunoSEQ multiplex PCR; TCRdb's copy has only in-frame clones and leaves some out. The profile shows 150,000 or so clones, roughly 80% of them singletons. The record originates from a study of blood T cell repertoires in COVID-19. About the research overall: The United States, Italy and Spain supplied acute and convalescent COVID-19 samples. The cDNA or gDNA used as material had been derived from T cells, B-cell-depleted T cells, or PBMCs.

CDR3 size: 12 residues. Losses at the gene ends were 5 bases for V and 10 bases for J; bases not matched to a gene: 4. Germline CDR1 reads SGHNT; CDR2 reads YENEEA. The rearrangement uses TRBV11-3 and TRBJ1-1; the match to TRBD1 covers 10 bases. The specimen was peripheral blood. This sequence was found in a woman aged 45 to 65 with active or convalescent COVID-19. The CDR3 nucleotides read TGTGCCAGCAGCACTCGGACAGGGGGAGCTTTCTTT. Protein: CASSTRTGGAFF.